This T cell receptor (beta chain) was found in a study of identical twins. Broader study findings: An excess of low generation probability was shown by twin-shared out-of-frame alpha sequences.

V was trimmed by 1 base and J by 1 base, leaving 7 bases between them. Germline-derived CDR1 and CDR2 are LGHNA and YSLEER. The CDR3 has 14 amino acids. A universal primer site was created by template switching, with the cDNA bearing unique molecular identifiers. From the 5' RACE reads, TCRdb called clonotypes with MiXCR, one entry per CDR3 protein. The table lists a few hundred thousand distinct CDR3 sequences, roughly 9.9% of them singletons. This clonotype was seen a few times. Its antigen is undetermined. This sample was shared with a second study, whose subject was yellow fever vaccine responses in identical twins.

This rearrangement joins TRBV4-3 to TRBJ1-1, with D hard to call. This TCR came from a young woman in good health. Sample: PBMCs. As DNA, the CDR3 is TGCGCCAGCAGCCAAGCGAACAGGAACACTGAAGCTTTCTTT. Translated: CASSQANRNTEAFF.